The 22 T cell receptor beta chains given below trace back to one sample, sequenced in a study of blood T cell repertoires in COVID-19. Only in-frame clones appear in the TCRdb table, and some are missing; sequencing was by immunoSEQ multiplex PCR. The data hold roughly 43,000 clones, with more than 70% observed a single time. What was sequenced was peripheral blood. The receptor set was obtained from a human donor in a cohort sampled during active COVID-19.

This rearrangement joins TRBV15 to TRBJ2-5, with TRBD1 matching over 7 bases. The CDR3 contains 15 residues. After removal of 2 bases from V and 1 base from J, the junction contained 4 bases not matched to a gene. The V gene's germline CDR1 is LNHNV and CDR2 YYDKDF (reference sequence). DNA for the CDR3: TGTGCCACCAGCAGACAGACAGGGAGCCAAGAGACCCAGTACTTC. Protein sequence: CATSRQTGSQETQYF.

This clone was seen once. The chain employs TRBV18 and TRBJ2-2; TRBD2 aligns across 9 bases. Trimming at V came to 4 bases and at J to 7 bases, leaving 4 bases not matched to a gene. CDR3 size: 14 residues. CDR1 and CDR2 from the germline V gene are KGHSH and LQKENI. The CDR3 is CASSRTSDDGELFF. CDR3 bases: TGTGCCAGCTCACGGACTAGCGATGACGGGGAGCTGTTTTTT. The full variable domain, with the rest looked up from reference TRBV18 and TRBJ2-2, is NAGVMQNPRHLVRRRGQEARLRCSPMKGHSHVYWYRQLPEEGLKFMVYLQKENIIDESGMPKERFSAEFPKEGPSILRIQQVVRGDSAAYFCASSRTSDDGELFFGEGSRLTVL.

The chain links TRBV19 to TRBJ1-5; TRBD1 matches 9 bases. Germline V gene sequence: CDR1 LNHDA, CDR2 SQIVND (reference sequence). V was pared by 2 bases and J by 6 bases, with 8 bases of the junction left unmatched. The CDR3 runs 16 residues. The CDR3: CASSIPPGQGSQPQHF. Written as DNA, the CDR3 is TGTGCCAGTAGTATACCTCCGGGACAGGGATCTCAGCCCCAGCATTTT.

The table lists this clone with a count of one. The V gene is TRBV11-2, the J gene TRBJ2-3, with 10 bases lining up with TRBD2. This CDR3 has 15 residues. The germline CDR1 and CDR2 sequences are SGHAT and FQNNGV. V was pared by 5 bases and J by 1 base, with 3 bases of the junction left unmatched. The CDR3 DNA sequence: TGTGCCAGCAGCCGGGGGACTAGCGGCACAGATACGCAGTATTTT. It encodes CASSRGTSGTDTQYF.

The V gene is TRBV6-5, the J gene TRBJ1-1, with D possibly matching TRBD1 (5 bases). The germline CDR1 and CDR2 sequences are MNHEY and SVGAGI. CDR3 length equals 14 residues. The V and J ends lost 6 bases and 7 bases respectively, with 18 bases between them. The CDR3 DNA reads as TGTGCCAGCAGAGCTGGGACTTTCGGCGGTGAAGCTTTCTTT. This gives the protein CASRAGTFGGEAFF.

The chain recombines TRBV11-3 with TRBJ1-3; D is uncertain. The CDR3 length is 15 residues. Germline V gives CDR1 SGHNT, CDR2 YENEEA. The V and J ends lost 2 bases and 0 bases respectively, with 8 bases between them. Here the CDR3 DNA reads TGTGCCAGCAGCTTAAGGACTACCTCTGGAAACACCATATATTTT. It is translated as CASSLRTTSGNTIYF.

The chain recombines TRBV27 with TRBJ1-3; no clear D. The CDR3 is 16 amino acids. CDR1 MNHEY and CDR2 SMNVEV come from the germline V gene (reference sequence). Trimming shortened V by 7 bases and J by 0 bases, and 16 bases separated the two germline ends. CDR3 in DNA: TGTGCCAGCACCTTATATTGGGAGAGCTCTGGAAACACCATATATTTT. Its translation is CASTLYWESSGNTIYF.

The gene calls are TRBV2 and TRBJ2-7, with TRBD2 matching over 9 bases. Germline CDR1 SNHLY, CDR2 FYNNEI. The CDR3 sequence is 17 residues long. The junction had 15 bases not matched to a gene; V was cut back by 3 bases and J by 6 bases. In nucleotides, the CDR3 is TGTGCCAGCAGTGACGGTGCGGGAGGGCCTCAGGCGGGCGAGCAGTACTTC. The encoded protein is CASSDGAGGPQAGEQYF.

J is TRBJ2-1 and V is TRBV7-2; no reliable D call. The CDR3 totals 13 residues. V was cut by 1 base and J by 9 bases, with 10 bases left in between. Germline CDR1 SGHTA, CDR2 FQGNSA. CDR3 in amino acids: CASSLVRDSEQFF. The CDR3 bases are TGTGCCAGCAGCTTAGTTCGCGATAGTGAGCAGTTCTTC.

This rearrangement joins TRBV27 to TRBJ2-7; 11 positions agree with TRBD2. Per the germline V gene, CDR1 is MNHEY and CDR2 is SMNVEV (reference sequence). The CDR3 is made up of 15 amino acids. Trimming removed 0 bases from V and 10 bases from J; junction bases left unmatched: 8. As DNA, the CDR3 is TGTGCCAGCAGTTTATCGGCTAGCGGGAGGACGGAACAGTACTTC. Protein: CASSLSASGRTEQYF.

V is TRBV20-1 and J is TRBJ2-7; TRBD2 matches at 10 bases. V gave up 3 bases and J gave up 13 bases; unmatched junction bases: 9. The CDR3 runs to 12 residues. Germline assignment: CDR1 DFQATT and CDR2 SNEGSKA (reference sequence). CDR3 DNA: TGCAGTGCTAGTTTACAGCGGGAGGGCCAATACTTC. Its translation: CSASLQREGQYF.

The rearrangement joins TRBV6-6 to TRBJ2-1; TRBD2 matches at 12 bases. CDR1 is MNHNY, CDR2 SVGAGI, per germline (reference sequence). V shed 2 bases, J shed 4 bases, and the junction held 3 bases outside the gene matches. This CDR3 comprises 16 residues. The CDR3 loop is CASSYRTSGAYNEQFF. CDR3 nucleotide sequence: TGTGCCAGCAGTTACCGGACTAGCGGGGCTTACAATGAGCAGTTCTTC.

This sequence joins TRBV15 and TRBJ1-1; a weak D match, TRBD1 (5 bases). Germline lookup yields CDR1 LNHNV and CDR2 YYDKDF (reference sequence). V lost 0 bases, J lost 4 bases, and 9 bases lay in between. This CDR3 contains 14 residues. CDR3 in DNA: TGTGCCACCAGCAGAGATTCAGGGCGCACTGAAGCTTTCTTT. The encoded protein is CATSRDSGRTEAFF. Full variable domain (remainder filled in from reference TRBV15 and TRBJ1-1): DAMVIQNPRYQVTQFGKPVTLSCSQTLNHNVMYWYQQKSSQAPKLLFHYYDKDFNNEADTPDNFQSRRPNTSFCFLDIRSPGLGDTAMYLCATSRDSGRTEAFFGQGTRLTVV.

The chain links TRBV30 to TRBJ2-7, with a tentative D call TRBD1 (5 bases). CDR1 and CDR2 from the germline V gene are GTSNPN and SVGIG (reference sequence). The CDR3 is 15 residues long. V was trimmed by 0 bases and J by 5 bases, leaving 17 bases between them. CDR3 residues: CAWSVKQGSLNEQYF. The CDR3 coding sequence is TGTGCCTGGAGTGTGAAGCAGGGAAGTTTGAACGAGCAGTACTTC.

The V gene is TRBV9, the J gene TRBJ2-1; weak D call: TRBD2 (6 bases). Germline loops: CDR1 SGDLS, CDR2 YYNGEE. This CDR3 contains 15 residues. Deletions cut 2 bases from V and 0 bases from J, with 9 bases between. The CDR3 coding sequence is TGTGCCAGCAGCGTCGGGACTGGCTCCTACAATGAGCAGTTCTTC. It encodes CASSVGTGSYNEQFF.

This chain uses TRBV5-4 with TRBJ2-6, with 12 nucleotides matching TRBD1. J was trimmed by 4 bases and V by 3 bases; bases with no gene match: 8. The CDR3 consists of 18 residues. Germline assignment: CDR1 SGHNT and CDR2 YYREEE (reference sequence). CDR3 region: CASSSPGQGAGGANVLTF. The CDR3 region has the DNA TGTGCCAGCAGCTCACCGGGACAGGGGGCAGGAGGGGCCAACGTCCTGACTTTC. The full variable domain, its missing parts supplied by reference TRBV5-4 and TRBJ2-6, is ETGVTQSPTHLIKTRGQQVTLRCSSQSGHNTVSWYQQALGQGPQFIFQYYREEENGRGNFPPRFSGLQFPNYSSELNVNALELDDSALYLCASSSPGQGAGGANVLTFGAGSRLTVL.

The chain joins TRBV5-6 to TRBJ1-2; D perhaps matches TRBD1 (5 bases). Germline CDR1 SGHDT, CDR2 YYEEEE. V gave up 6 bases and J gave up 4 bases, with 19 bases separating them. There are 15 residues in the CDR3. The CDR3 coding sequence is TGTGCCAGCACCCCTCGAATGTACAGGATCTATGGCTACACCTTC. Translation: CASTPRMYRIYGYTF.

CDR3: CASSPSAGGGGTDTQYF. As DNA, the CDR3 is TGTGCCAGCAGTCCCTCAGCGGGAGGGGGGGGCACAGATACGCAGTATTTT. The chain employs TRBV28 and TRBJ2-3; 10 bases align to TRBD2. Germline CDR1 MDHEN, CDR2 SYDVKM. V dropped 5 bases and J dropped 1; count of bases not matched to a gene: 9. The CDR3 is made up of 17 amino acids.

The V and J genes are TRBV28 and TRBJ2-1, with 14 bases fitting TRBD2. Trimming took 8 bases from V and 7 from J; bases not matched to a gene: 10. Germline V CDR1 and CDR2: MDHEN, SYDVKM. This CDR3 comprises 16 residues. CDR3 DNA sequence: TGTGCCAGCGGTCAGCCCGGGACTAGCGGGAGAAATGAGCAGTTCTTC. Its protein is CASGQPGTSGRNEQFF.

V usage is TRBV10-2 and J usage is TRBJ1-2, with 10 bases that match TRBD1. Germline CDR1 reads WSHSY; CDR2 reads SAAADI. V trimming: 9 bases; J trimming: 5 bases; junction bases outside the gene matches: 6. This CDR3 contains 13 residues. The CDR3 protein is CASLRDRGYGYTF. The CDR3 DNA reads as TGCGCCAGTCTCCGGGACAGGGGATATGGCTACACCTTC.

The chain has TRBV10-1 and TRBJ2-2; the D gene is possibly TRBD2 (6 bases). Trimming removed 4 bases from V and 7 bases from J, with 16 bases in between. The CDR3 loop spans 15 amino acids. Germline values: CDR1 WNHNN, CDR2 SYGVQD (reference sequence). As DNA, the CDR3 is TGCGCCAGCAGTGCGTCGGGCGGGATGGTCGGGGAGCTGTTTTTT. Protein: CASSASGGMVGELFF.

The V gene is TRBV6-1, the J gene TRBJ2-5; no clear D gene. CDR1 and CDR2 (germline): MNHNS, SASEGT. The ends were cut back, 2 bases at V and 4 bases at J, with 8 bases in the middle. The CDR3 consists of 13 residues. The DNA for the CDR3 is TGTGCCAGCAGTGAAATTACGCGAGAGACCCAGTACTTC. This codes for CASSEITRETQYF.